The entry below describes one TCR beta chain. Its antigen is currently unknown. The record originates from a study of cytomegalovirus exposure and HLA in healthy donors. The PCR had 60 Vbeta and 13 Jbeta primers. The data were produced by immunoSEQ multiplex PCR, yet TCRdb's version contains in-frame clones alone and is incomplete. The sample lists 150,000 to 200,000 clones; around 86% were seen once. Healthy donors of bone marrow made up the group. Trimming at V came to 4 bases and at J to 2 bases, leaving 7 bases not matched to a gene. Germline V gene lookup returns CDR1 LGHNA and CDR2 YSLEER. This CDR3 comprises 16 residues. Study-level findings and limits: The dataset shows that most TCR sequences were rare, while some public TCRs occurred in many donors. Available immune exposure information was restricted to CMV serostatus only.

The V gene is TRBV4-3, the J gene TRBJ2-1, with 8 bases aligning to TRBD2. The TCR originated in a woman aged 18 to 35 in good health and CMV-seronegative. The sequencing sample was made of PBMCs. The CDR3 protein is CASSPKSGSPYNEQFF. The CDR3 nucleotides read TGCGCCAGCAGCCCGAAAAGCGGGAGTCCCTACAATGAGCAGTTCTTC.